Following are 10 T cell receptor beta chains from one sample sequenced in a study of blood T cell repertoires in COVID-19. Only in-frame clones appear in the TCRdb table, and some are missing; sequencing was by immunoSEQ multiplex PCR. The sample has around 180,000 clones, 74% seen once. The sample was peripheral blood. The receptors come from a woman at least 80 years old with acute or convalescent COVID-19.

The gene calls are TRBV18 and TRBJ1-1, with unresolved D. The V gene's germline CDR1 is KGHSH and CDR2 LQKENI. V lost 3 bases and J lost 5, with 13 bases in between. The CDR3 is 14 amino acids. Here the CDR3 reads CASSPYLAGTEAFF. The CDR3 coding sequence is TGTGCCAGCTCACCGTACCTGGCGGGGACTGAAGCTTTCTTT.

V usage is TRBV28 and J usage is TRBJ1-1; D gene unclear. The CDR3 extends over 11 amino acids. The germline CDR1 and CDR2 sequences are MDHEN and SYDVKM. V gave up 6 bases and J gave up 8 bases, with 10 bases separating them. The CDR3 bases are TGTGCCAGCAGAATAGGCAGGGAAGCTTTCTTT. This translates into CASRIGREAFF.

The gene calls are TRBV11-2 and TRBJ2-3, with TRBD1 as a possible D gene (6 bases). From germline, CDR1 is SGHAT and CDR2 FQNNGV. Trimming stripped 5 bases from V and 4 bases from J, with 10 bases between. The CDR3 runs 13 residues. Here the CDR3 DNA reads TGTGCCAGCAGCCCAGGGGTTTCAGATACGCAGTATTTT. Translating it yields CASSPGVSDTQYF.

The chain links TRBV30 to TRBJ1-1, with TRBD1 matching over 7 bases. The length of the CDR3 is 15 residues. V dropped 7 bases and J dropped 1; count of bases not matched to a gene: 12. In germline, CDR1 is GTSNPN, CDR2 SVGIG (reference sequence). The CDR3 region has the DNA TGTGCCTCCCGTTCCGGGGACAGAAAGAACACTGAAGCTTTCTTT. As protein: CASRSGDRKNTEAFF.

CDR3 in amino acids: CASSYSQSNQPQHF. CDR3 DNA: TGTGCCAGCAGTTACAGTCAGAGCAATCAGCCCCAGCATTTT. V is TRBV6-6 and J is TRBJ1-5; D not certain. The CDR3 covers 14 residues. Germline CDR1 and CDR2: MNHNY and SVGAGI (reference sequence). V dropped 2 bases and J dropped 1 base, with 6 bases sitting between them.

This clone was counted a single time. The chain's CDR3 is CASSLGQSLSGNTIYF. Written as DNA, the CDR3 is TGTGCCAGCAGTTTGGGACAGTCTCTCTCTGGAAACACCATATATTTT. This sequence joins TRBV7-6 and TRBJ1-3, with 7 bases matching TRBD1. With V trimmed by 6 bases and J by 0 bases, 8 bases remained unmatched. The germline V gene has CDR1 SGHVS and CDR2 FNYEAQ. The CDR3 is made up of 16 amino acids.

This clone was picked up a small number of times. The chain couples TRBV6-1 to TRBJ2-3; 11 bases map to TRBD2. Trimming at V came to 3 bases and at J to 4 bases, leaving 3 bases not matched to a gene. Germline V gene sequence: CDR1 MNHNS, CDR2 SASEGT. The CDR3 length is 15 residues. The CDR3 nucleotides read TGTGCCAGCAGTGATAGCGGGAGGGTCCCAGATACGCAGTATTTT. Protein: CASSDSGRVPDTQYF.

The rearrangement joins TRBV5-5 to TRBJ2-5, with TRBD2 matching over 9 bases. CDR1 is SGHKS, CDR2 YYEKEE, per germline (reference sequence). The CDR3 runs 18 residues. V shed 0 bases, J shed 5 bases, and the junction held 14 bases outside the gene matches. Here the CDR3 DNA reads TGTGCCAGCAGCTTGGCAGTTAGAGCGGGAGGCTGGGCCGAGACCCAGTACTTC. This gives the protein CASSLAVRAGGWAETQYF.

The gene calls are TRBV6-5 and TRBJ1-1, with 7 bases matching TRBD1. Germline V gene data show CDR1 as MNHEY and CDR2 as SVGAGI. The CDR3 is 13 amino acids. Losses at the gene ends were 8 bases for V and 1 base for J; bases not matched to a gene: 4. CDR3 residues: CASGDSSNTEAFF. In DNA, the CDR3 is TGTGCCAGCGGGGACAGCTCGAACACTGAAGCTTTCTTT.

The V call is TRBV2, the J call TRBJ1-5, with a tentative D call TRBD1 (5 bases). The CDR3 loop spans 15 amino acids. V was pared by 3 bases and J by 4 bases, with 13 bases between. The germline gives CDR1 SNHLY, CDR2 FYNNEI. The CDR3 sequence is CASSDLGGANQPQHF. The CDR3 coding sequence is TGTGCCAGCAGTGACCTGGGAGGGGCGAATCAGCCCCAGCATTTT.